One and the same sample provided the 15 T cell receptor beta chains below, sequenced in a study of blood T cell repertoires in COVID-19. TCRdb keeps only in-frame clones here, not all; method: immunoSEQ multiplex PCR. This table has 200,000 to 250,000 clones, 80% to 95% appearing once. Sequencing was carried out using peripheral blood. These receptor sequences come from a man in his sixties with COVID-19, enrolled during active disease.

This clone was counted once. The gene calls are TRBV11-2 and TRBJ1-3, with D hard to call. Per the germline V gene, CDR1 is SGHAT and CDR2 is FQNNGV. The CDR3 is made up of 12 amino acids. V gave up 4 bases and J gave up 7 bases, with 8 bases separating them. The CDR3, as DNA: TGTGCCAGCAGCTGGTCCGGGAACACCATATATTTT. It codes for CASSWSGNTIYF.

The chain recombines TRBV28 with TRBJ2-7; perhaps TRBD2 as D (6 bases). Per germline, CDR1 MDHEN and CDR2 SYDVKM. V was shortened by 5 bases and J by 0 bases, with 11 bases between the two germline ends. CDR3 length: 14 amino acids. The CDR3 DNA reads as TGTGCCAGCAGTGGGGGGATGGCCTCCTACGAGCAGTACTTC. It is translated as CASSGGMASYEQYF.

V gene TRBV9 combines with J gene TRBJ2-1, with a weak D call TRBD2 (6 bases). Deletions cut 0 bases from V and 3 bases from J, with 10 bases between. The CDR3 has 15 amino acids. The germline CDR1 and CDR2 sequences are SGDLS and YYNGEE. CDR3 nucleotides: TGTGCCAGCAGCGTAGAGGTGGGAGGCTACAATGAGCAGTTCTTC. Its translation is CASSVEVGGYNEQFF. Supplemented by reference TRBV9 and TRBJ2-1, the full variable domain reads DSGVTQTPKHLITATGQRVTLRCSPRSGDLSVYWYQQSLDQGLQFLIQYYNGEERAKGNILERFSAQQFPDLHSELNLSSLELGDSALYFCASSVEVGGYNEQFFGPGTRLTVL.

The chain links TRBV28 to TRBJ2-7, with 7 bases that match TRBD2. Unmatched junction bases numbered 4, after V lost 7 bases and J lost 4 bases. The CDR3 loop spans 12 amino acids. Germline loops: CDR1 MDHEN, CDR2 SYDVKM. This CDR3 is CASTPGGYEQYF. In DNA, the CDR3 is TGTGCCAGCACCCCGGGGGGTTACGAGCAGTACTTC.

The genes are TRBV5-1 and TRBJ2-2, with TRBD1 matching over 7 bases. Per germline, CDR1 SGHRS and CDR2 YFSETQ. V was clipped by 4 bases and J by 1 base; unmatched bases: 1. The CDR3 runs 14 residues. Written as DNA, the CDR3 is TGCGCCAGCAGCCGGGACAGGAACACCGGGGAGCTGTTTTTT. This gives the protein CASSRDRNTGELFF.

In this sample, this clone turned up once. The chain is built from TRBV7-3 and TRBJ2-2; 7 bases map to TRBD1. The germline V gene has CDR1 SGHTA and CDR2 FQGTGA. The V gene end was trimmed by 3 bases and the J gene end by 6 bases; junction bases not matched to a gene: 7. The CDR3 sequence is 15 residues long. CDR3 loop: CASSFRQGRAGELFF. The CDR3 DNA follows: TGTGCCAGCAGCTTTCGACAGGGAAGGGCCGGGGAGCTGTTTTTT.

This chain connects TRBV6-5 to TRBJ1-2, with a possible D match to TRBD1 (6 bases). The CDR3 consists of 15 residues. With 6 bases removed from V and 7 bases from J, the gap between germline ends came to 21 bases. Germline V gives CDR1 MNHEY, CDR2 SVGAGI. This CDR3 reads CASSLIHRARGGYTF. The CDR3 region has the DNA TGTGCCAGCAGCCTCATTCACAGGGCACGAGGTGGCTACACCTTC.

The chain has TRBV24-1 and TRBJ2-1, with D possibly TRBD1 on 5 matching bases. Per the germline V gene, CDR1 is KGHDR and CDR2 is SFDVKD. The length of the CDR3 is 14 residues. Deletions cut 0 bases from V and 6 bases from J, with 8 bases between. The CDR3, as DNA: TGTGCCACCAGTGATTTGTACCAGGGCAATGAGCAGTTCTTC. Translation: CATSDLYQGNEQFF.

This chain uses TRBV2 with TRBJ1-4, with D unclear. V was cut by 6 bases and J by 0 bases, with 11 bases left in between. The CDR3 covers 15 residues. Looked up from germline, CDR1 is SNHLY and CDR2 is FYNNEI. CDR3: CASRGESATNEKLFF. For the CDR3, the DNA is TGTGCCAGCAGGGGCGAAAGTGCAACTAATGAAAAACTGTTTTTT.

In its sample, this clone was seen once. The chain couples TRBV24-1 to TRBJ1-2, with TRBD1 as a possible D gene (5 bases). V was shortened by 3 bases and J by 7 bases, with 17 bases between the two germline ends. This CDR3 is 15 amino acids long. CDR1 is KGHDR and CDR2 is SFDVKD in the germline V gene. DNA of the CDR3: TGTGCCACCAGTGATCCCTCTGCAGGGTGGGGTGGCTACACCTTC. It yields the protein CATSDPSAGWGGYTF.

The chain couples TRBV9 to TRBJ2-7; TRBD2 agrees at 11 bases. Germline V gene lookup returns CDR1 SGDLS and CDR2 YYNGEE. There are 17 residues in the CDR3. The V gene end was trimmed by 4 bases and the J gene end by 2 bases; junction bases not matched to a gene: 11. This CDR3 is CASSYSTGTSGPYEQYF. The CDR3 DNA reads as TGTGCCAGCAGCTACTCCACCGGGACTAGCGGCCCCTACGAGCAGTACTTC. The entire variable domain, with the rest obtained from reference TRBV9 and TRBJ2-7, is as follows: DSGVTQTPKHLITATGQRVTLRCSPRSGDLSVYWYQQSLDQGLQFLIQYYNGEERAKGNILERFSAQQFPDLHSELNLSSLELGDSALYFCASSYSTGTSGPYEQYFGPGTRLTVT.

This clone was observed a few times. The CDR3: CASSNNQGMRPQHF. In DNA form, the CDR3 reads TGTGCCAGCAGCAACAATCAGGGGATGAGGCCCCAGCATTTT. The V and J genes are TRBV27 and TRBJ1-5; tentatively, D is TRBD1 (6 bases). Deletions cut 6 bases from V and 9 bases from J, with 18 bases between. CDR3 length: 14 residues. Per the germline V gene, CDR1 is MNHEY and CDR2 is SMNVEV (reference sequence).

The chain carries TRBV7-9 and TRBJ2-7, with TRBD1 matching 7 bases. Germline V gene lookup returns CDR1 SEHNR and CDR2 FQNEAQ (reference sequence). Germline trimming cut 3 bases from V and 2 bases from J; bases unmatched to any gene: 4. The CDR3 spans 14 residues. The CDR3 region is CASSFRDRTYEQYF. CDR3 DNA: TGTGCCAGCAGCTTCCGGGACAGAACCTACGAGCAGTACTTC.

The rearrangement links TRBV28 to TRBJ2-1; 7 bases agree with TRBD2. Germline V gives CDR1 MDHEN, CDR2 SYDVKM. The CDR3 length is 12 residues. J lost 9 bases, V lost 3 bases, and 2 bases had no gene match. CDR3 sequence: CASSFPGGEQFF. CDR3 sequence (DNA): TGTGCCAGCAGTTTCCCGGGAGGTGAGCAGTTCTTC.

V and J are TRBV7-2 and TRBJ2-7; 11 nucleotides line up with TRBD1. The junction had 1 base not matched to a gene; V was cut back by 6 bases and J by 0 bases. This CDR3 region has 14 residues. Germline V gene sequence: CDR1 SGHTA, CDR2 FQGNSA. The CDR3 loop reads CASRGTGGSYEQYF. CDR3 sequence (DNA): TGTGCCAGCAGGGGGACAGGGGGCTCCTACGAGCAGTACTTC.